These 31 T cell receptor beta chains were sequenced from one sample in a study of cytomegalovirus exposure and HLA in healthy donors. 60 Vbeta and 13 Jbeta primers were used in PCR. Libraries were prepared by immunoSEQ multiplex PCR; TCRdb keeps only in-frame clonotypes and omits some of them. Of some 150,000 clones listed, approximately 84% are singletons. What was sequenced was PBMCs. The origin of the receptors is a man aged 25-45 years in good health and CMV-seropositive.

This clone was counted only a few times. The chain links TRBV5-4 to TRBJ1-1, with D unresolved. The V gene's germline CDR1 is SGHNT and CDR2 YYREEE (reference sequence). Trimming shortened V by 4 bases and J by 4 bases, and 8 bases separated the two germline ends. CDR3 length: 12 amino acids. The DNA of the CDR3 is TGTGCCAGCAGCGCGCGGAGCACTGAAGCTTTCTTT. Protein sequence: CASSARSTEAFF. Drawing the rest from reference TRBV5-4 and TRBJ1-1, the complete variable domain is ETGVTQSPTHLIKTRGQQVTLRCSSQSGHNTVSWYQQALGQGPQFIFQYYREEENGRGNFPPRFSGLQFPNYSSELNVNALELDDSALYLCASSARSTEAFFGQGTRLTVV.

The rearrangement uses TRBV28 and TRBJ2-5; 9 bases align to TRBD1. The DNA end favors TRBJ2-7, so the J call may be wrong. The CDR3 is made up of 15 amino acids. The germline V gene encodes CDR1 MDHEN and CDR2 SYDVKM. This CDR3 reads CASSPWGDRVGEQYF. The CDR3 DNA sequence: TGTGCCAGCAGCCCTTGGGGGGACAGGGTGGGCGAGCAGTACTTC.

The chain links TRBV5-6 to TRBJ2-5; possibly TRBD2 for D (5 bases). Germline values: CDR1 SGHDT, CDR2 YYEEEE. V shed 6 bases and J shed 5 bases, with 17 bases lying between them. The CDR3 runs to 14 residues. The CDR3 region is CASKAEGPRETQYF. In nucleotides, the CDR3 is TGTGCCAGCAAGGCAGAGGGCCCTCGGGAGACCCAGTACTTC.

This clone appeared a few times. J is TRBJ1-4 and V is TRBV6-5, with unresolved D. The V gene lost 5 bases and the J gene lost 0 bases, with 7 bases spanning the gap. Germline V gene data show CDR1 as MNHEY and CDR2 as SVGAGI. The CDR3 extends over 14 amino acids. The CDR3 region is CASSPEATNEKLFF. The CDR3 nucleotides are TGTGCCAGCAGTCCTGAGGCAACTAATGAAAAACTGTTTTTT.

This rearrangement joins TRBV5-6 to TRBJ1-6; D unclear. This CDR3 has 14 residues. Per the germline V gene, CDR1 is SGHDT and CDR2 is YYEEEE. V dropped 1 base and J dropped 9 bases, with 11 bases sitting between them. The DNA for the CDR3 is TGTGCCAGCAGCTTGAAGATGAGAACTTCACCCCTCCACTTT. Residues: CASSLKMRTSPLHF.

This clone has just a few counts. The chain has TRBV27 and TRBJ1-1, with 9 nucleotides matching TRBD1. CDR3 length: 15 amino acids. V lost 2 bases and J lost 4; bases outside the gene matches: 5. The germline CDR1 and CDR2 sequences are MNHEY and SMNVEV (reference sequence). In nucleotides, the CDR3 is TGTGCCAGCAGTTTAACCGGGACAGGGAGCACTGAAGCTTTCTTT. This codes for CASSLTGTGSTEAFF.

The chain recombines TRBV19 with TRBJ1-6, with D unclear. V was cut by 7 bases and J by 7 bases, with 14 bases left in between. Germline assignment: CDR1 LNHDA and CDR2 SQIVND (reference sequence). The CDR3 runs 14 residues. CDR3 bases: TGTGCCAGTACCCCCGACAACCCGAATTCACCCCTCCACTTT. This codes for CASTPDNPNSPLHF.

V and J are TRBV7-2 and TRBJ1-2, with 9 bases that match TRBD1. Germline-derived CDR1 and CDR2 are SGHTA and FQGNSA. CDR3 length: 15 residues. V shed 7 bases, J shed 6 bases, and the junction held 12 bases outside the gene matches. In nucleotides, the CDR3 is TGTGCCAGCACCGAGTTGGGACAGGGAGAGGATGGCTACACCTTC. This sequence encodes CASTELGQGEDGYTF.

This clone was found a few times. The chain combines TRBV7-6 with TRBJ1-4, with D perhaps matching TRBD1 (6 bases). V lost 0 bases and J 7 bases, leaving 12 bases between the germline ends. Germline CDR1 and CDR2: SGHVS and FNYEAQ. The CDR3 sequence is 15 residues long. This CDR3 is CASSLAQGLGEKLFF. The CDR3 DNA is TGTGCCAGCAGCTTAGCACAGGGATTAGGTGAAAAACTGTTTTTT. Based on the CDR3 plus reference TRBV7-6 and TRBJ1-4, the full variable domain is GAGVSQSPRYKVTKRGQDVALRCDPISGHVSLYWYRQALGQGPEFLTYFNYEAQQDKSGLPNDRFSAERPEGSISTLTIQRTEQRDSAMYRCASSLAQGLGEKLFFGSGTQLSVL.

The V gene is TRBV7-6, the J gene TRBJ2-7; maybe TRBD2 (5 bases). Germline-derived CDR1 and CDR2 are SGHVS and FNYEAQ. V was trimmed by 5 bases and J by 3 bases, leaving 14 bases between them. CDR3 length: 14 residues. CDR3 amino acids: CASSAGFEDYEQYF. CDR3 bases: TGTGCCAGCAGCGCGGGCTTCGAGGACTACGAGCAGTACTTC.

V usage is TRBV5-4 and J usage is TRBJ2-7; 10 bases map to TRBD1. V lost 0 bases and J lost 6; bases outside the gene matches: 3. The CDR3 extends over 14 amino acids. The V gene's germline CDR1 is SGHNT and CDR2 YYREEE (reference sequence). The CDR3 bases are TGTGCCAGCAGCTTGGGACAGGGGGCTCGCGAGCAGTACTTC. Translated, it gives CASSLGQGAREQYF.

The V gene is TRBV28, the J gene TRBJ1-1, with TRBD1 as a possible D gene (6 bases). In germline, CDR1 is MDHEN, CDR2 SYDVKM. The CDR3 is 13 amino acids. Trimming left V 7 bases short and J 0 bases short, with 9 bases between. The CDR3 is CASTGQLNTEAFF. The CDR3, as DNA: TGTGCCAGCACTGGACAGTTGAACACTGAAGCTTTCTTT.

The chain carries TRBV6-1 and TRBJ2-5; TRBD2 matches at 10 bases. V trimming: 0 bases; J trimming: 1 base; junction bases outside the gene matches: 2. Per the germline V gene, CDR1 is MNHNS and CDR2 is SASEGT. The CDR3 sequence is 16 residues long. The CDR3 reads CASSEALAGAQETQYF. The CDR3 DNA sequence: TGTGCCAGCAGTGAAGCGCTAGCGGGGGCCCAAGAGACCCAGTACTTC.

V is TRBV5-6 and J is TRBJ2-7; TRBD1 agrees at 9 bases. Trimming cost V 5 bases and J 1 base; bases outside gene matches: 4. The CDR3 covers 14 residues. Germline V CDR1 and CDR2: SGHDT, YYEEEE. In DNA form, the CDR3 reads TGTGCCAGCAGGTCCGGGACAGGGTCCTACGAGCAGTACTTC. Translation gives CASRSGTGSYEQYF. The entire variable domain, with the rest obtained from reference TRBV5-6 and TRBJ2-7, is as follows: DAGVTQSPTHLIKTRGQQVTLRCSPKSGHDTVSWYQQALGQGPQFIFQYYEEEERQRGNFPDRFSGHQFPNYSSELNVNALLLGDSALYLCASRSGTGSYEQYFGPGTRLTVT.

The chain employs TRBV5-4 and TRBJ2-1; TRBD2 matches at 7 bases. This CDR3 is 15 amino acids long. The germline V gene has CDR1 SGHNT and CDR2 YYREEE (reference sequence). The V gene end was trimmed by 6 bases and the J gene end by 4 bases; junction bases not matched to a gene: 10. DNA of the CDR3: TGTGCCAGCACCCCCCCGGGGACTACGTACAATGAGCAGTTCTTC. It codes for CASTPPGTTYNEQFF.

This clone was observed a handful of times. The chain has TRBV19 and TRBJ1-1; TRBD1 is a possible D gene (6 bases). Germline V CDR1 and CDR2: LNHDA, SQIVND (reference sequence). The ends were cut back, 7 bases at V and 1 base at J, with 10 bases in the middle. The CDR3 is made up of 13 amino acids. The CDR3 region has the DNA TGTGCCAGTATCGGACAGACGAACACTGAAGCTTTCTTT. It translates to CASIGQTNTEAFF.

The chain employs TRBV18 and TRBJ1-1; 9 bases are a match to TRBD1. The CDR3 consists of 14 residues. Germline trimming cut 3 bases from V and 6 bases from J; bases unmatched to any gene: 5. Germline V gene lookup returns CDR1 KGHSH and CDR2 LQKENI. For the CDR3, the DNA is TGTGCCAGCTCACCCGACAGGGGGGTCGCTGAAGCTTTCTTT. Translated: CASSPDRGVAEAFF.

V usage is TRBV7-9 and J usage is TRBJ2-2; 8 bases map to TRBD2. The CDR3 is made up of 16 amino acids. Germline-derived CDR1 and CDR2 are SEHNR and FQNEAQ (reference sequence). J was trimmed by 5 bases and V by 1 base; bases with no gene match: 6. DNA for the CDR3: TGTGCCAGCAGCTTAGGGCTAGCGGGCCGGACCGGGGAGCTGTTTTTT. This gives the protein CASSLGLAGRTGELFF.

The rearrangement uses TRBV28 and TRBJ2-3; 12 bases are shared with TRBD2. The CDR3 is made up of 16 amino acids. Trimming took 3 bases from V and 4 from J; bases not matched to a gene: 5. Germline assignment: CDR1 MDHEN and CDR2 SYDVKM. The CDR3 spells CASSFLAGGPADTQYF. Here the CDR3 DNA reads TGTGCCAGCAGTTTCCTAGCGGGAGGGCCCGCAGATACGCAGTATTTT.

This chain joins TRBV27 and TRBJ2-1; D ambiguous. Trimming left V 3 bases short and J 0 bases short, with 12 bases between. Germline loops: CDR1 MNHEY, CDR2 SMNVEV (reference sequence). This CDR3 comprises 16 residues. The CDR3 DNA reads as TGTGCCAGCAGTTTTCGCAGTCGGAGCTCCTACAATGAGCAGTTCTTC. Translation: CASSFRSRSSYNEQFF.

The chain is built from TRBV28 and TRBJ2-7; D gene ambiguous. The CDR3 runs 11 residues. Germline values: CDR1 MDHEN, CDR2 SYDVKM. V lost 4 bases, J lost 4 bases, and 5 bases lay in between. CDR3 DNA: TGTGCCAGCAGTTATCAGTACGAGCAGTACTTC. It specifies CASSYQYEQYF.

The V call is TRBV19, the J call TRBJ1-5; D is unresolved. The CDR3 is made up of 13 amino acids. Per germline, CDR1 LNHDA and CDR2 SQIVND (reference sequence). V was shortened by 1 base and J by 6 bases, with 7 bases between the two germline ends. The DNA of the CDR3 is TGTGCCAGTAGTATAGGACTGAGTCAGCCCCAGCATTTT. It translates to CASSIGLSQPQHF.

This clone showed up just a few times. J is TRBJ2-7 and V is TRBV7-8, with 12 bases that match TRBD2. This CDR3 spans 17 amino acids. CDR1 is SGHVS and CDR2 is FQNEAQ in the germline V gene. V lost 6 bases and J lost 3; bases outside the gene matches: 12. The CDR3 nucleotides read TGTGCCAGCAGGGAAAACCCGGCTAGCGGGGGGGACTACGAGCAGTACTTC. It translates to CASRENPASGGDYEQYF.

The CDR3 DNA is TGTGCCAGCAGTGACACCGGGACAGGGTGGGTAGAAGAGACCCAGTACTTC. Its protein product is CASSDTGTGWVEETQYF. The rearrangement uses TRBV2 and TRBJ2-5; 9 bases line up with TRBD1. CDR1 is SNHLY and CDR2 is FYNNEI in the germline V gene. With 3 bases clipped from V and 3 bases from J, the junction kept 11 bases outside the gene matches. The CDR3 extends over 17 amino acids.

The V gene is TRBV5-1, the J gene TRBJ2-7, with 8 positions matching TRBD1. The V gene end was trimmed by 1 base and the J gene end by 0 bases; junction bases not matched to a gene: 3. Germline loops: CDR1 SGHRS, CDR2 YFSETQ. The CDR3 has 15 residues. This chain's CDR3 is CASSLSGGHSYEQYF. CDR3 DNA: TGCGCCAGCAGCTTGTCAGGGGGCCACTCCTACGAGCAGTACTTC.

The chain joins TRBV7-9 to TRBJ1-1; TRBD1 matches 9 bases. Trimming at V came to 0 bases and at J to 5 bases, leaving 1 base not matched to a gene. CDR1 is SEHNR and CDR2 is FQNEAQ in the germline V gene (reference sequence). The CDR3 runs to 14 residues. CDR3 loop: CASSLAQGATEAFF. The CDR3 DNA reads TGTGCCAGCAGCTTAGCACAGGGGGCAACTGAAGCTTTCTTT.

This rearrangement joins TRBV7-8 to TRBJ1-2; 9 positions agree with TRBD1. Losses at the gene ends were 1 base for V and 2 bases for J; bases not matched to a gene: 11. The CDR3 has 18 amino acids. Germline values: CDR1 SGHVS, CDR2 FQNEAQ. For the CDR3, the DNA is TGTGCCAGCAGCTTAGTCCGGGACAGGGCGGGCTTAAACTATGGCTACACCTTC. Translation: CASSLVRDRAGLNYGYTF.

A single count supports this clone. The rearrangement uses TRBV5-1 and TRBJ1-2, with 8 bases identical to TRBD1. The CDR3 is 20 residues long. The germline CDR1 and CDR2 sequences are SGHRS and YFSETQ. V lost 3 bases and J lost 2; bases outside the gene matches: 21. The CDR3 reads CASSSLPGEGQGPSNYGYTF. CDR3 nucleotide sequence: TGCGCCAGCAGCTCCCTCCCCGGGGAAGGACAGGGCCCGTCCAACTATGGCTACACCTTC.

The gene calls are TRBV6-5 and TRBJ1-2; 11 bases fit TRBD1. Germline loops: CDR1 MNHEY, CDR2 SVGAGI. Trimming removed 5 bases from V and 8 bases from J; junction bases left unmatched: 4. The CDR3 length is 13 residues. In DNA form, the CDR3 reads TGTGCCAGCAGTCCGGGACAGGGGGGAGGCTACACCTTC. Protein sequence: CASSPGQGGGYTF.

By sample share, this clone is medium-sized. This chain connects TRBV13 to TRBJ1-5; D unclear. CDR1 is PRHDT, CDR2 FYEKMQ, per germline (reference sequence). The CDR3 contains 14 residues. Trimming cost V 0 bases and J 2 bases, with 5 bases left between them. The CDR3 DNA reads TGTGCCAGCAGCTTAGGGGAGGGCAATCAGCCCCAGCATTTT. Translating it yields CASSLGEGNQPQHF.

The chain uses TRBV21-1 and TRBJ2-7; no check of the table's D call, TRBD1, against the DNA was made. TRBV21-1 is annotated as a pseudogene. The CDR3 spans 14 residues. CDR3 in DNA: TGTGCCAGCAGCAAAAAGACAGGTACCTACGAGCAGTACTTC. Amino acids: CASSKKTGTYEQYF.